This TCR beta chain was obtained from a study of cytomegalovirus exposure and HLA in healthy donors. General observations from the study: Analyses of presence/absence relied on an assumption of roughly uniform sequencing depth across donors. Segments of the TCR beta V type were, in most cases, productive about 90% or about 30% of the time in an earlier analysis.

This PCR relied on a set of 60 Vbeta primers and 13 Jbeta primers. Here immunoSEQ multiplex PCR was the method, and the copy in TCRdb shows in-frame clones only, minus some. The sample yields roughly 100,000 clones, around 80% seen once. This clone appeared a few times. Antigen specificity is unknown. There are 14 residues in the CDR3. V was pared by 7 bases and J by 6 bases, with 8 bases of the junction left unmatched. Germline V CDR1 and CDR2: MNHNS, SASEGT. This receptor was taken from a man in his thirties or forties in good health and CMV-seronegative. Sequencing was performed on PBMCs. The rearrangement joins TRBV6-1 to TRBJ2-2, with 7 bases matching TRBD1. This CDR3 reads CASIKDRDAGELFF. The CDR3, as DNA: TGTGCCAGCATCAAAGACAGGGATGCCGGGGAGCTGTTTTTT.